This T cell receptor beta chain was observed in a study of shared clonotypes between healthy human individuals. To note about this clone: Its cognate antigen is unknown.

Several immunoSEQ 96-well plates shared each subset's DNA, each plate a replicate. In the original processing: ImmunoSEQ supplied junction-only sequences lacking quality scores, so filtering was different. Clones were sequenced by immunoSEQ multiplex PCR, and TCRdb holds only the in-frame ones, with some missing. V, J and clone size reflect that table, while D and trimming were determined from the DNA. The sample lists about 2.4 million clones, approximately 93% occurring once. Unmatched junction bases numbered 13, after V lost 5 bases and J lost 6 bases. Germline V gives CDR1 MDHEN, CDR2 SYDVKM. The CDR3 is made up of 17 amino acids. Overall study findings and caveats: The authors sampled blood alone, and tissue repertoires likely differ. Relative to memory subsets, naive subsets generally showed larger estimated richness.

The material sequenced was naive CD4+ T cells from PBMCs. The subset is: CD45RA+ positively selected. The J gene is TRBJ1-2, the V gene TRBV28; 12 bases agree with TRBD1. The clonotype originates from a man between 18 and 35 years old in good health. Some clones in this sample may be carry-over from other donors' samples. The CDR3 loop reads CASSTAGTGGLENGYTF. The DNA of the CDR3 is TGTGCCAGCAGTACAGCTGGGACAGGGGGCTTAGAAAATGGCTACACCTTC.